This T cell receptor beta chain was obtained from a study of cytomegalovirus exposure and HLA in healthy donors. Across the study: Genetic ancestry analysis placed 75% to 85% of the roughly 400 donors that were genotyped in the Caucasian-associated cluster.

Study-wide findings and caveats: Presence/absence comparisons presumed near-even sequencing depth among donors. Researchers reported that a few CMV-associated chains were confirmed in vitro as CMV antigen-specific.

Comments on this clone: Antigen: not known.

The PCR was carried out with 60 Vbeta primers and 13 Jbeta primers. Generated by immunoSEQ multiplex PCR, the TCRdb table keeps only in-frame clones and is missing some. The repertoire holds 95,000 to 150,000 clones, under 70% seen once, with more than 1.5% in the top ten. The germline CDR1 and CDR2 sequences are MGHRA and YSYEKL. CDR3 length equals 16 residues. The J segment lost 6 bases and the V segment lost 1 base, leaving 7 bases of the junction unmatched. Specimen: PBMCs. The sequence came from a man between 18 and 29 years old in good health and CMV-seronegative. The J gene is TRBJ1-5, the V gene TRBV4-1; 9 nucleotides agree with TRBD1. CDR3: CASSQVGTGNSQPQHF. CDR3 DNA: TGCGCCAGCAGCCAAGTAGGGACAGGGAACAGTCAGCCCCAGCATTTT.